This TCR beta chain was sequenced during a study of T cells in Graves' hyperthyroidism and ophthalmopathy. Researchers amplified the TCR beta CDR3 regions from RNA transcripts. First-round RT-PCR of the TCR CDR3 relied on the HTBI primer set. TCRdb re-called the multiplex PCR reads through MiXCR, storing one row per CDR3 protein. The sample holds some 600,000 distinct CDR3 sequences, around 45% seen once. Diagnosis of hyperthyroidism was new in patients aged 18 to 65, and its duration was under 2 months. Many counts were recorded for this clonotype. V lost 6 bases and J lost 2, with 11 bases in between. CDR1 and CDR2 from the germline V gene are SNHLY and FYNNEI. The CDR3 totals 15 residues.

This TCR came from a woman aged 18-29 years with Graves' hyperthyroidism. What was sequenced was peripheral blood or thyroid tissue (not recorded which). This rearrangement joins TRBV2 to TRBJ1-6, with unresolved D. The CDR3 loop reads CASRIVPTYNSPLHF. The CDR3 DNA reads TGTGCCAGCAGGATTGTACCCACCTATAATTCACCCCTCCACTTT.